Below are 10 T cell receptor beta chains sequenced from a single sample in a study of cytomegalovirus exposure and HLA in healthy donors. A multiplex PCR was run with 60 Vbeta primers and 13 Jbeta primers. Clones were sequenced by immunoSEQ multiplex PCR, and TCRdb holds only the in-frame ones, with some missing. Listed are tens of thousands of clones; approximately 13% falls within the top ten. The sample comprised PBMCs. All receptors derive from a woman in her fifties or sixties in good health and CMV-seropositive.

The CDR3 sequence is CASTLRVGGGSDYEQYF. For the CDR3, the DNA is TGTGCCAGCACCCTTCGGGTCGGTGGGGGCTCTGATTACGAGCAGTACTTC. The chain joins TRBV2 to TRBJ2-7, with a possible D match to TRBD1 (6 bases). Germline V lookup: CDR1 SNHLY, CDR2 FYNNEI. The germline V and J ends were trimmed by 7 bases and 4 bases, with 26 bases remaining between them. The CDR3 has 17 residues.

J is TRBJ1-1 and V is TRBV5-6; tentative D call: TRBD1 (5 bases). The CDR3 is 13 residues long. V lost 5 bases and J lost 3, with 11 bases in between. Germline V gene data show CDR1 as SGHDT and CDR2 as YYEEEE. The CDR3 coding sequence is TGTGCCAGCAGATCCGGAGGGGACACTGAAGCTTTCTTT. Protein: CASRSGGDTEAFF.

This chain links TRBV6-6 with TRBJ1-5; weak D call: TRBD1 (6 bases). The CDR3 is 13 residues long. V was cut by 1 base and J by 8 bases, with 9 bases left in between. Germline V CDR1 and CDR2: MNHNY, SVGAGI (reference sequence). The CDR3, as DNA: TGTGCCAGCAGTTACTACCGACAGGAGCCCCAGCATTTT. Residues: CASSYYRQEPQHF.

The rearrangement uses TRBV7-8 and TRBJ1-2; TRBD1 might be the D (5 bases). Germline V gene data show CDR1 as SGHVS and CDR2 as FQNEAQ. CDR3 length: 15 residues. V was pared by 5 bases and J by 1 base, with 14 bases between. The CDR3 DNA is TGTGCCAGCAGCGTCGGGGGGGTTCTTAACTATGGCTACACCTTC. Protein product: CASSVGGVLNYGYTF. Full variable domain (remainder filled in from reference TRBV7-8 and TRBJ1-2): GAGVSQSPRYKVAKRGQDVALRCDPISGHVSLFWYQQALGQGPEFLTYFQNEAQLDKSGLPSDRFFAERPEGSVSTLKIQRTQQEDSAVYLCASSVGGVLNYGYTFGSGTRLTVV.

V is TRBV6-1 and J is TRBJ1-3; the D gene is possibly TRBD1 (5 bases). V was cut by 5 bases and J by 2 bases, with 10 bases left in between. Germline V gene lookup returns CDR1 MNHNS and CDR2 SASEGT. The CDR3 runs 14 residues. DNA for the CDR3: TGTGCCAGCAGTCCAGGGTTAGCTGGAAACACCATATATTTT. Translated: CASSPGLAGNTIYF.

The J gene is TRBJ2-7, the V gene TRBV27, with D possibly TRBD1 on 5 matching bases. The CDR3 covers 15 residues. From germline, CDR1 is MNHEY and CDR2 SMNVEV (reference sequence). V lost 3 bases and J lost 0, with 12 bases in between. The CDR3 loop reads CASSFSTDSSYEQYF. CDR3 nucleotides: TGTGCCAGCAGTTTTTCGACAGACAGCTCCTACGAGCAGTACTTC.

V gene TRBV5-1 combines with J gene TRBJ1-1; D is possibly TRBD1 (6 bases). The CDR3 covers 14 residues. V was cut by 3 bases and J by 1 base, with 10 bases left in between. From germline, CDR1 is SGHRS and CDR2 YFSETQ. The CDR3 region has the DNA TGCGCCAGCAGCTCACAGGGTCCGAACACTGAAGCTTTCTTT. Protein: CASSSQGPNTEAFF.

With regard to this clone: An end of the junction differs from the germline gene, which may be a read error. The rearrangement links TRBV10-3 to TRBJ2-3; 7 bases line up with TRBD1. CDR1 ENHRY and CDR2 SYGVKD come from the germline V gene. The CDR3 covers 16 residues. The CDR3 coding sequence is TGTGCCAGCAGTGAGACAGGGAAAGGGGGTCCAGATACGCAGTATTTT. Translation gives CASSETGKGGPDTQYF.

This sequence joins TRBV19 and TRBJ2-6; the D is unclear. The CDR3 is 13 amino acids. V was pared by 8 bases and J by 3 bases, with 8 bases between. The germline gives CDR1 LNHDA, CDR2 SQIVND (reference sequence). In DNA form, the CDR3 reads TGTGCCAGTTTAACTGTTGGGGCCAACGTCCTGACTTTC. It encodes CASLTVGANVLTF.

The V call is TRBV29-1, the J call TRBJ1-1; the D is unclear. Germline assignment: CDR1 SQVTM and CDR2 ANQGSEA. The CDR3 extends over 12 amino acids. V lost 4 bases to trimming and J lost 4 bases, with 10 bases between them. CDR3: CSVATAVTEAFF. CDR3 bases: TGCAGCGTTGCGACTGCGGTCACTGAAGCTTTCTTT.